This note documents a single T cell receptor (beta chain) sequence. Antigen specificity is unknown. CD4+ T cells specific for antigen were expanded with viral peptide pools by the ViraFEST assay before sequencing. Scientists isolated CD4+ T cells after a roughly ten-day culture period ended. Vaccine recipients had no previous SARS-CoV-2 infection; their nucleocapsid antibodies were negative. Peptides at about 9.9 ug/ml and IL-2 at approximately 9.7 IU/ml were added to 1.5 million to 2 million PBMC per well. There are 14 residues in the CDR3. V was shortened by 3 bases and J by 9 bases, with 18 bases between the two germline ends. CDR1 SGHRS and CDR2 YFSETQ come from the germline V gene. This sample is part of a study of vaccination effects on CD4 cells after COVID-19. The data were produced by immunoSEQ multiplex PCR, yet TCRdb's version contains in-frame clones alone and is incomplete. Of tens of thousands of clones listed, about 71% are singletons.

Study observations and caveats: Infection-derived and vaccine-derived clones contracted markedly late after vaccination.

The chain carries TRBV5-1 and TRBJ1-1; D is perhaps TRBD1 (5 bases). The TCR originated in a human donor who received a COVID-19 vaccine. Sample: CD4+ T cells from PBMCs cultured with HCoV-OC43 spike peptides, taken before COVID-19 vaccination. As to subset: HCoV-OC43 spike overlapping peptide pool stimulation. Here the CDR3 reads CASSSGTAAYQAFF. CDR3 nucleotide sequence: TGCGCCAGCAGCTCCGGGACGGCGGCCTATCAAGCTTTCTTT.